This is a list of T cell receptor beta chains from one sample in a study of T cell responses to AZD1222 COVID-19 vaccine. Clones were sequenced by immunoSEQ multiplex PCR, and TCRdb holds only the in-frame ones, with some missing. Of 95,000 to 150,000 clones in the sample, more than 80% are singletons; the top ten hold 1.5% to 1.9%. This specimen was peripheral blood, taken on day 0 of AZD1222 vaccination. Source of these receptors: an adult in good health. Each CDR3 is given with its conserved first and last residue. Size tells how often a clone was seen (once, few, many) or the class of an expanded clone, and some rows leave it out.

cdr3_length: 14
v_call: TRBV9
clone_size: few
j_call: TRBJ1-2
cdr3_aa: CASSVAITGGGYTF

cdr3_length: 18
v_call: TRBV9
clone_size: .
j_call: TRBJ1-3
cdr3_aa: CASSVASQSGLKGNTIYF

cdr3_length: 12
v_call: TRBV12-3/TRBV12-4
clone_size: .
j_call: TRBJ1-5
cdr3_aa: CASTLGDQPQHF

cdr3_length: 13
v_call: TRBV5-5
clone_size: .
j_call: TRBJ2-7
cdr3_aa: CASSLWGSYEQYF

cdr3_length: 12
v_call: TRBV12-3/TRBV12-4
clone_size: .
j_call: TRBJ2-1
cdr3_aa: CASSPAGLRQFF

cdr3_length: 12
v_call: TRBV9
clone_size: .
j_call: TRBJ2-7
cdr3_aa: CASSVDGLGQYF

cdr3_length: 13
v_call: TRBV24-1
clone_size: .
j_call: TRBJ2-7
cdr3_aa: CATSDPGNYEQYF

cdr3_length: 15
v_call: TRBV24-1
clone_size: once
j_call: TRBJ2-7
cdr3_aa: CATSDGRDSTYEQYF

cdr3_length: 15
v_call: TRBV5-4
clone_size: few
j_call: TRBJ2-3
cdr3_aa: CASSLGSGEADTQYF

cdr3_length: 13
v_call: TRBV15
clone_size: .
j_call: TRBJ2-3
cdr3_aa: CATSPSRLAPPYF

cdr3_length: 14
v_call: TRBV5-8
clone_size: .
j_call: TRBJ2-1
cdr3_aa: CASSPDSRGAEQFF

cdr3_length: 14
v_call: TRBV6-4
clone_size: .
j_call: TRBJ1-6
cdr3_aa: CASSSREANSPLHF

cdr3_length: 16
v_call: TRBV9
clone_size: .
j_call: TRBJ2-3
cdr3_aa: CASSPRLAGGQDTQYF

cdr3_length: 18
v_call: TRBV27
clone_size: many
j_call: TRBJ2-2
cdr3_aa: CASSLSYGGEVDTGELFF

cdr3_length: 15
v_call: TRBV14
clone_size: .
j_call: TRBJ2-7
cdr3_aa: CASSQGPGSAYEQYF

cdr3_length: 15
v_call: TRBV7-8
clone_size: .
j_call: TRBJ1-5
cdr3_aa: CASSPEGAGWKPQHF

cdr3_length: 15
v_call: TRBV4-3
clone_size: .
j_call: TRBJ2-7
cdr3_aa: CASSQALAVSYEQYF

cdr3_length: 13
v_call: TRBV5-4
clone_size: .
j_call: TRBJ1-5
cdr3_aa: CASSLGGSQPQHF

cdr3_length: 14
v_call: TRBV7-9
clone_size: .
j_call: TRBJ2-1
cdr3_aa: CASSLLAGGNEQFF

cdr3_length: 12
v_call: TRBV7-9
clone_size: once
j_call: TRBJ2-7
cdr3_aa: CASSLRIYEQYF

cdr3_length: 12
v_call: TRBV28
clone_size: few
j_call: TRBJ2-1
cdr3_aa: CASSSLAYEQFF

cdr3_length: 15
v_call: TRBV7-2
clone_size: .
j_call: TRBJ1-3
cdr3_aa: CASSLWTGSGNTIYF

cdr3_length: 15
v_call: TRBV24-1
clone_size: .
j_call: TRBJ2-7
cdr3_aa: CATSDPAGGTYEQYF

cdr3_length: 12
v_call: TRBV5-1
clone_size: .
j_call: TRBJ1-5
cdr3_aa: CASSLAGQPQHF

cdr3_length: 15
v_call: TRBV5-1
clone_size: .
j_call: TRBJ2-5
cdr3_aa: CASSQPRGGEETQYF

cdr3_length: 13
v_call: TRBV28
clone_size: .
j_call: TRBJ2-1
cdr3_aa: CASWPSGSHEQFF

cdr3_length: 16
v_call: TRBV12-5
clone_size: .
j_call: TRBJ2-1
cdr3_aa: CASGLGLAGAYGEQFF

cdr3_length: 15
v_call: TRBV28
clone_size: .
j_call: TRBJ2-1
cdr3_aa: CASTDPGEVGNEQFF

cdr3_length: 13
v_call: TRBV20-1
clone_size: .
j_call: TRBJ1-5
cdr3_aa: CSASRRRDQPQHF

cdr3_length: 15
v_call: TRBV7-2
clone_size: .
j_call: TRBJ2-5
cdr3_aa: CASSLGSGSQETQYF

cdr3_length: 14
v_call: TRBV7-9
clone_size: .
j_call: TRBJ1-5
cdr3_aa: CASTGQGGNQPQHF

cdr3_length: 20
v_call: TRBV21-1
clone_size: few
j_call: TRBJ2-4
cdr3_aa: CASSKVEIRDRMRAKNIQYF

cdr3_length: 14
v_call: TRBV5-1
clone_size: .
j_call: TRBJ2-3
cdr3_aa: CASSQREGRDTQYF

cdr3_length: 16
v_call: TRBV27
clone_size: .
j_call: TRBJ2-7
cdr3_aa: CASSPIGTGGSYEQYF

cdr3_length: 15
v_call: TRBV2
clone_size: few
j_call: TRBJ2-3
cdr3_aa: CASSLGVPSTDTQYF

cdr3_length: 17
v_call: TRBV7-2
clone_size: once
j_call: TRBJ2-3
cdr3_aa: CASSLEDRSSGTDTQYF

cdr3_length: 15
v_call: TRBV5-4
clone_size: .
j_call: TRBJ2-7
cdr3_aa: CASSLGGLVSHEQYF

cdr3_length: 15
v_call: TRBV2
clone_size: .
j_call: TRBJ1-6
cdr3_aa: CASSEIRTYNSPLHF

cdr3_length: 19
v_call: TRBV19
clone_size: .
j_call: TRBJ2-5
cdr3_aa: CASSMADGGGVRVRETQYF

cdr3_length: 12
v_call: TRBV30
clone_size: .
j_call: TRBJ1-2
cdr3_aa: CAYLHGAYGYTF

cdr3_length: 14
v_call: TRBV11-3
clone_size: .
j_call: TRBJ2-7
cdr3_aa: CASRPRREAYEQYF

cdr3_length: 16
v_call: TRBV4-3
clone_size: .
j_call: TRBJ2-6
cdr3_aa: CASSQSRGSGANVLTF

cdr3_length: 17
v_call: TRBV5-4
clone_size: .
j_call: TRBJ2-5
cdr3_aa: CASSWGGLAGVEETQYF